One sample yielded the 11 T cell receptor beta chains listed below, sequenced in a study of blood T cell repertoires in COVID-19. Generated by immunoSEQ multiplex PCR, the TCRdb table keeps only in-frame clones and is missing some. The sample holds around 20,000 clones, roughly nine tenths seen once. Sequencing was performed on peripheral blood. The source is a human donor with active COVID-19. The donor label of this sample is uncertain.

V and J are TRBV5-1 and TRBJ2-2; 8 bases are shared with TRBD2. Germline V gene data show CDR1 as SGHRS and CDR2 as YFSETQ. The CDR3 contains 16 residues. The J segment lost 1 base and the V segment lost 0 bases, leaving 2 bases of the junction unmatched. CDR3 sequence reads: CASSLGTSLNTGELFF. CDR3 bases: TGCGCCAGCAGCTTGGGGACTAGCCTGAACACCGGGGAGCTGTTTTTT.

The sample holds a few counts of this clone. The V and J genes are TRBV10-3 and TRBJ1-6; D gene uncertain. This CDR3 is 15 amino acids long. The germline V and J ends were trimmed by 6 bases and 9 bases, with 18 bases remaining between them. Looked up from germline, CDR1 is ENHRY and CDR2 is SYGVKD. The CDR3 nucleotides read TGTGCCATCAGAGGAGACGCGCTAGGAGGTTCACCCCTCCACTTT. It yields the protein CAIRGDALGGSPLHF.

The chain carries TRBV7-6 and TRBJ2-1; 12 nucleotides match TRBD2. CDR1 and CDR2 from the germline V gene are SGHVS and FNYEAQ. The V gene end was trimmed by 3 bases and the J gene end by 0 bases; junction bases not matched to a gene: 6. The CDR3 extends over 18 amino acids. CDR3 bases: TGTGCCAGCAGCTTCGGACTAGCGGGGTTTCTCTCCTACAATGAGCAGTTCTTC. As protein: CASSFGLAGFLSYNEQFF. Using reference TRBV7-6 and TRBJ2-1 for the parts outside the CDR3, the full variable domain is GAGVSQSPRYKVTKRGQDVALRCDPISGHVSLYWYRQALGQGPEFLTYFNYEAQQDKSGLPNDRFSAERPEGSISTLTIQRTEQRDSAMYRCASSFGLAGFLSYNEQFFGPGTRLTVL.

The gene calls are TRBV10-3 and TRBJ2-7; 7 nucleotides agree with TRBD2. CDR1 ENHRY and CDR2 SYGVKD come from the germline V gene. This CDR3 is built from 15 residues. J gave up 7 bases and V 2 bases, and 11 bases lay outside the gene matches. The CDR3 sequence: CAISEARGVKGEQYF. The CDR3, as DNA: TGTGCCATCAGTGAGGCTCGGGGGGTGAAGGGGGAGCAGTACTTC.

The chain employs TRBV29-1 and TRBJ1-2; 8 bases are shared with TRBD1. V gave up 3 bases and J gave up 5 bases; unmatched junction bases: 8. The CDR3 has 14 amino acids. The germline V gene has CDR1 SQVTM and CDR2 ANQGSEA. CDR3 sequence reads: CSVERTGTDYGYTF. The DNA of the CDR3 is TGCAGCGTTGAGCGGACAGGGACCGATTATGGCTACACCTTC.

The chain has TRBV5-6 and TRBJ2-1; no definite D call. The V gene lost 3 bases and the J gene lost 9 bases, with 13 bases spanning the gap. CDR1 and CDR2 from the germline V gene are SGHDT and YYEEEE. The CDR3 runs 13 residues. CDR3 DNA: TGTGCCAGCAGCTCCTCAGGATTTGGTGAGCAGTTCTTC. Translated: CASSSSGFGEQFF.

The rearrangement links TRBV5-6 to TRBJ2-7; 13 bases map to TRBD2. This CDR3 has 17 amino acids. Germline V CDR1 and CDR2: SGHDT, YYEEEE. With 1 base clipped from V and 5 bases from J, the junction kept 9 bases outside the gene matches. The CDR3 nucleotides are TGTGCCAGCAGCTTGCCGGGACTAGCGGGATCTAGGAACGAGCAGTACTTC. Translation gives CASSLPGLAGSRNEQYF.

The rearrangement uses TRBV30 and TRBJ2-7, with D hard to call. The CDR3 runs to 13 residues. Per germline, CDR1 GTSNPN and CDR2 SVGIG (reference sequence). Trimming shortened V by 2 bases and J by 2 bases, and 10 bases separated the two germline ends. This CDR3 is CAWSFEAPYEQYF. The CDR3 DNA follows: TGTGCCTGGAGTTTTGAGGCCCCCTACGAGCAGTACTTC.

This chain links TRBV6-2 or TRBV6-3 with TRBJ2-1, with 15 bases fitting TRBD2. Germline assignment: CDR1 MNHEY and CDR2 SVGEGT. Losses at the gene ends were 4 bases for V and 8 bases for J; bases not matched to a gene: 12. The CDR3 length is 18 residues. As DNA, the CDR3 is TGTGCCAGCAGTTCCACCTCGGGACTAGCGGGGGGTAATGATGAGCAGTTCTTC. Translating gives CASSSTSGLAGGNDEQFF.

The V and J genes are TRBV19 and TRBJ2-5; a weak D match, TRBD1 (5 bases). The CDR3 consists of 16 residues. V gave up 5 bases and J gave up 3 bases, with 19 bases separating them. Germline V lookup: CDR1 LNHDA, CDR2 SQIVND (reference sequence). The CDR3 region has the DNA TGTGCCAGTAGTCCCCATTCTCCCACAGGTGAAGAGACCCAGTACTTC. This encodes CASSPHSPTGEETQYF.

DNA for the CDR3: TGTGCCACCGGAGACACAACGGGGGGCTACACCTTC. Translated: CATGDTTGGYTF. V is TRBV6-5 and J is TRBJ1-2; D not certain. The CDR3 runs 12 residues. The V gene lost 10 bases and the J gene lost 8 bases, with 17 bases spanning the gap. CDR1 is MNHEY, CDR2 SVGAGI, per germline.